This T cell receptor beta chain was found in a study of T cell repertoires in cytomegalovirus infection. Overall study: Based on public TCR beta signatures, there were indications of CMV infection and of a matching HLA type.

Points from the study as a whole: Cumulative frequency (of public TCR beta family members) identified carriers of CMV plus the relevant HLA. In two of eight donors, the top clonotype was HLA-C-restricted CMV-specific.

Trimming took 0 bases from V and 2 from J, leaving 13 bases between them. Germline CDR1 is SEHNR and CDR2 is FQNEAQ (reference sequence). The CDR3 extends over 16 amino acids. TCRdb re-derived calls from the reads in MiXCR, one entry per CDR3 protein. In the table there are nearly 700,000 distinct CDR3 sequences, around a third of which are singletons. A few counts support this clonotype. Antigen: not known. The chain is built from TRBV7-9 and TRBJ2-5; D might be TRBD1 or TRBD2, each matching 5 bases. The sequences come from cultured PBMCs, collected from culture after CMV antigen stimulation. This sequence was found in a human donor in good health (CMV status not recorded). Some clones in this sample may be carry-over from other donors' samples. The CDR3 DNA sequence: TGTGCCAGCAGCTTAGCGGTTTTGGGGGTGCAAGAGACCCAGTACTTC. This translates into CASSLAVLGVQETQYF.